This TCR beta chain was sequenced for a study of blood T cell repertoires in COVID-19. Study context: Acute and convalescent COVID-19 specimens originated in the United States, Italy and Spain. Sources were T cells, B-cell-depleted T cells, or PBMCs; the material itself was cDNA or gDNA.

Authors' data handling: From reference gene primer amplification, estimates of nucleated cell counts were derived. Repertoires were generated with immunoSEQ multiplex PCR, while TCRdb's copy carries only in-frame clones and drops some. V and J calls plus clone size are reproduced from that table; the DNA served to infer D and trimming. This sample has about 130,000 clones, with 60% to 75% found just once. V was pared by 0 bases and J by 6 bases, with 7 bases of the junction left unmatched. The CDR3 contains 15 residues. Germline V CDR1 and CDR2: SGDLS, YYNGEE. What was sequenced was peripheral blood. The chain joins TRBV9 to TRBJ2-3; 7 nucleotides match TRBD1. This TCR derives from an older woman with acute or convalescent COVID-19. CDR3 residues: CASSVGTGALDTQYF. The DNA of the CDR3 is TGTGCCAGCAGCGTAGGGACAGGAGCCTTGGATACGCAGTATTTT.